Reported below is one T cell receptor beta chain. Its matching antigen is unknown. Lactation, pregnancy, other autoimmune disease or uncontrolled infection led to exclusion of patients. This sample stems from a study of T cells in Graves' hyperthyroidism and ophthalmopathy. The CDR3 regions of TCR beta were amplified from RNA transcripts. HTBI primers were employed in a first-round RT-PCR of the TCR CDR3. TCRdb called the multiplex PCR reads again in MiXCR, with one record for every CDR3 protein. The sample lists more than 500,000 distinct CDR3 sequences, 40% to 50% occurring once. Findings of the study overall: Most thyroid clonotypes with frequency above 0.001 were detected in blood. A model of 13 V-J pairs discriminated ophthalmopathy from stable hyperthyroidism.

Germline V gene sequence: CDR1 SNHLY, CDR2 FYNNEI. This CDR3 contains 14 residues. Deletions cut 3 bases from V and 2 bases from J, with 5 bases between. V is TRBV2 and J is TRBJ2-6, with D hard to call. This sequence was found in an adult woman with Graves' disease, either hyperthyroidism or ophthalmopathy (not recorded which). Sequenced input: peripheral blood or thyroid tissue (not recorded which). The CDR3 protein is CASSEATGANVLTF. The CDR3 coding sequence is TGTGCCAGCAGTGAGGCCACTGGGGCCAACGTCCTGACTTTC.